The 25 T cell receptor beta chains in this list originate from one sample, sequenced in a study of shared clonotypes between healthy human individuals. TCRdb's copy holds only in-frame clones and misses some; the assay was immunoSEQ multiplex PCR. The sample records 980,000 or so clones, roughly 72% being singletons. The sequencing input was memory CD4+ T cells sorted from blood. The subset was: CD45RA-negative fraction. The origin of the receptors is a man between 18 and 29 years old in good health.

CDR3 protein: CASSLDKANYGYTF. Written as DNA, the CDR3 is TGTGCCAGCAGCTTGGACAAAGCTAACTATGGCTACACCTTC. V is TRBV5-4 and J is TRBJ1-2; D remains unclear. Germline V gene lookup returns CDR1 SGHNT and CDR2 YYREEE (reference sequence). The V end was cut by 0 bases, the J end by 0 bases, with 6 bases between. This CDR3 contains 14 residues.

The V call is TRBV2, the J call TRBJ2-3, with 9 bases fitting TRBD2. V trimming: 4 bases; J trimming: 2 bases; junction bases outside the gene matches: 7. The V gene's germline CDR1 is SNHLY and CDR2 FYNNEI. This CDR3 region has 16 residues. CDR3 protein: CASSVRGGGPTDTQYF. The CDR3 region has the DNA TGTGCCAGCAGTGTGCGGGGGGGTGGCCCCACAGATACGCAGTATTTT.

This CDR3 reads CASSRQGSTTDTQYF. In nucleotides, the CDR3 is TGTGCCAGCAGTAGACAGGGATCGACCACAGATACGCAGTATTTT. This chain connects TRBV6-1 to TRBJ2-3; 7 bases map to TRBD1. V lost 5 bases, J lost 2 bases, and 7 bases stayed unmatched. This CDR3 contains 15 residues. CDR1 is MNHNS, CDR2 SASEGT, per germline.

The chain employs TRBV11-2 and TRBJ2-1, with 11 positions matching TRBD1. CDR1 and CDR2 from the germline V gene are SGHAT and FQNNGV. The V segment lost 7 bases and the J segment 5 bases; nucleotides outside the gene matches: 10. The length of the CDR3 is 16 residues. CDR3 amino acids: CASTRGWGQGDNEQFF. The CDR3 coding sequence is TGTGCCAGCACCAGAGGGTGGGGACAGGGGGACAATGAGCAGTTCTTC. The variable domain in full, completed from reference TRBV11-2 and TRBJ2-1, reads EAGVAQSPRYKIIEKRQSVAFWCNPISGHATLYWYQQILGQGPKLLIQFQNNGVVDDSQLPKDRFSAERLKGVDSTLKIQPAKLEDSAVYLCASTRGWGQGDNEQFFGPGTRLTVL.

This sequence joins TRBV10-1 and TRBJ2-1; D unresolved. Trimming pared 10 bases from V and 1 base from J, leaving 11 bases between. The germline CDR1 and CDR2 sequences are WNHNN and SYGVQD (reference sequence). This CDR3 contains 13 residues. The CDR3 nucleotides are TGCGCCACCAGATGCCTATCCTACAATGAGCAGTTCTTC. It translates to CATRCLSYNEQFF.

A note on this clone: This CDR3 is also generated by other DNA sequences in the sample. The chain joins TRBV7-2 to TRBJ1-4; D not certain. The V gene's germline CDR1 is SGHTA and CDR2 FQGNSA. V was shortened by 0 bases and J by 3 bases, with 8 bases between the two germline ends. The CDR3 contains 15 residues. CDR3 nucleotide sequence: TGTGCCAGCAGCTTAGCGCTCGGACCTAATGAAAAACTGTTTTTT. This gives the protein CASSLALGPNEKLFF.

V is TRBV7-2 and J is TRBJ2-7; 7 positions agree with TRBD2. This CDR3 contains 15 residues. Looked up from germline, CDR1 is SGHTA and CDR2 is FQGNSA. The V gene end was trimmed by 6 bases and the J gene end by 2 bases; junction bases not matched to a gene: 10. This chain's CDR3 is CASSFSGSSAYEQYF. For the CDR3, the DNA is TGTGCCAGCAGTTTTAGCGGGTCCTCAGCCTACGAGCAGTACTTC.

This sequence joins TRBV5-1 and TRBJ2-1, with D perhaps matching TRBD1 or TRBD2 (6 bases each). Trimming left V 4 bases short and J 7 bases short, with 21 bases between. The CDR3 is 16 residues long. Germline-derived CDR1 and CDR2 are SGHRS and YFSETQ. Here the CDR3 reads CASSQGGTQGRNEQFF. CDR3 bases: TGCGCCAGCAGCCAAGGAGGGACACAGGGAAGGAATGAGCAGTTCTTC.

The table lists this clone with a count of one. The chain carries TRBV7-2 and TRBJ1-2, with D tentatively TRBD1 (6 bases). V lost 2 bases to trimming and J lost 4 bases, with 11 bases between them. The V gene's germline CDR1 is SGHTA and CDR2 FQGNSA. CDR3 size: 14 residues. The CDR3 loop reads CASSLKGGVYGYTF. CDR3 bases: TGTGCCAGCAGCTTAAAGGGGGGAGTCTATGGCTACACCTTC.

This clone was recorded once. J is TRBJ2-1 and V is TRBV10-2; D not certain. Trimming left V 7 bases short and J 9 bases short, with 22 bases between. Germline V gene sequence: CDR1 WSHSY, CDR2 SAAADI. The CDR3 has 15 residues. The CDR3 spells CASTFTPGPASEQFF. CDR3 DNA sequence: TGCGCCAGCACCTTTACACCCGGGCCAGCAAGTGAGCAGTTCTTC.

J is TRBJ2-2 and V is TRBV9, with 7 bases matching TRBD2. V dropped 10 bases and J dropped 2; count of bases not matched to a gene: 14. Germline CDR1 reads SGDLS; CDR2 reads YYNGEE. The CDR3 sequence is 16 residues long. CDR3 in DNA: TGTGCCTCTGGGGGAGGGCAAATTTTTAACACCGGGGAGCTGTTTTTT. This translates into CASGGGQIFNTGELFF.

The CDR3 nucleotides are TGCGCCAGCAGCTTGGGGGCAGGGAAGGACTATGGCTACACCTTC. Translated: CASSLGAGKDYGYTF. The chain links TRBV5-1 to TRBJ1-2, with D perhaps matching TRBD1 (5 bases). Germline CDR1 and CDR2: SGHRS and YFSETQ. V lost 0 bases and J 3 bases, leaving 12 bases between the germline ends. This CDR3 region has 15 residues. The full variable domain, its missing parts supplied by reference TRBV5-1 and TRBJ1-2, is KAGVTQTPRYLIKTRGQQVTLSCSPISGHRSVSWYQQTPGQGLQFLFEYFSETQRNKGNFPGRFSGRQFSNSRSEMNVSTLELGDSALYLCASSLGAGKDYGYTFGSGTRLTVV.

V usage is TRBV19 and J usage is TRBJ1-6, with 7 bases lining up with TRBD1. Per the germline V gene, CDR1 is LNHDA and CDR2 is SQIVND (reference sequence). There are 17 residues in the CDR3. Trimming at V came to 6 bases and at J to 2 bases, leaving 10 bases not matched to a gene. The CDR3 nucleotides read TGTGCCAGTAGCGTGGATGCCGGGACAGCCTATAATTCACCCCTCCACTTT. Its protein product is CASSVDAGTAYNSPLHF.

Remarks on this clone: Sequence at one end of the junction differs from germline and may be a read error. The chain employs TRBV2 and TRBJ2-7; 12 bases align to TRBD2. Germline V CDR1 and CDR2: SNHLY, FYNNEI. The CDR3 runs to 14 residues. CDR3 sequence (DNA): TGTGCCACCAAGATCCCGACTAGCGGGAGTCTACAGTCCTTC. Its translation is CATKIPTSGSLQSF.

The chain is built from TRBV7-2 and TRBJ2-5; 8 nucleotides line up with TRBD2. CDR3 length: 16 residues. V was clipped by 5 bases and J by 5 bases; unmatched bases: 13. Per the germline V gene, CDR1 is SGHTA and CDR2 is FQGNSA. CDR3 DNA sequence: TGTGCCAGCAGCCCCGGATGGGCGGGAGGAGGGGAGACCCAGTACTTC. It is translated as CASSPGWAGGGETQYF.

The chain is built from TRBV9 and TRBJ2-5; D unresolved. The CDR3 has 15 amino acids. Germline assignment: CDR1 SGDLS and CDR2 YYNGEE. V dropped 0 bases and J dropped 5 bases, with 14 bases sitting between them. CDR3 residues: CASSVGGVGRETQYF. The CDR3 coding sequence is TGTGCCAGCAGCGTAGGAGGTGTGGGTCGGGAGACCCAGTACTTC.

The rearrangement links TRBV28 to TRBJ1-2; D not certain. The CDR3 contains 14 residues. Trimming pared 4 bases from V and 5 bases from J, leaving 14 bases between. Germline V gene sequence: CDR1 MDHEN, CDR2 SYDVKM. CDR3 loop: CASSSRPRTYGYTF. DNA of the CDR3: TGTGCCAGCAGTTCTCGGCCCCGGACTTATGGCTACACCTTC.

J is TRBJ2-7 and V is TRBV29-1, with D perhaps TRBD2 (7 bases). Germline CDR1 is SQVTM and CDR2 is ANQGSEA. This CDR3 has 11 amino acids. The CDR3 here is CRRGPRYEQYF. The CDR3 DNA reads as TGCCGGCGGGGGCCTCGCTACGAGCAGTACTTC.

The J gene is TRBJ2-7, the V gene TRBV5-1, with D perhaps matching TRBD2 (6 bases). The CDR3 spans 14 residues. The V end was cut by 4 bases, the J end by 3 bases, with 14 bases between. Germline CDR1 reads SGHRS; CDR2 reads YFSETQ. DNA for the CDR3: TGCGCCAGCAGCCTAACCGGGGGAAACTACGAGCAGTACTTC. It specifies CASSLTGGNYEQYF.

This clone was detected only once. This chain joins TRBV28 and TRBJ2-7; 9 positions agree with TRBD1. The V gene end was trimmed by 4 bases and the J gene end by 0 bases; junction bases not matched to a gene: 4. CDR3 length: 15 residues. Per germline, CDR1 MDHEN and CDR2 SYDVKM. CDR3 residues: CASSSGTGLSYEQYF. For the CDR3, the DNA is TGTGCCAGCAGTTCCGGGACAGGGCTCTCCTACGAGCAGTACTTC.

The chain joins TRBV10-3 to TRBJ2-3, with TRBD2 matching over 8 bases. The CDR3 totals 15 residues. Unmatched junction bases numbered 14, after V lost 10 bases and J lost 5 bases. CDR1 is ENHRY and CDR2 is SYGVKD in the germline V gene. CDR3 region: CATTSGGRGRDTQYF. The DNA for the CDR3 is TGTGCCACCACGAGCGGGGGCCGAGGCCGAGATACGCAGTATTTT.

V gene TRBV5-4 combines with J gene TRBJ2-7, with 13 bases identical to TRBD2. This CDR3 is 16 amino acids long. With V trimmed by 3 bases and J by 9 bases, 12 bases remained unmatched. Germline assignment: CDR1 SGHNT and CDR2 YYREEE (reference sequence). CDR3 region: CASSSGLGLAGSGQYF. DNA for the CDR3: TGTGCCAGCAGCTCCGGCTTGGGACTAGCGGGGTCCGGGCAGTACTTC.

The CDR3 DNA reads as TGTGCCAGCAGCCTGGCTCCGATCCAAGAGACCCAGTACTTC. Amino acids: CASSLAPIQETQYF. The chain has TRBV5-4 and TRBJ2-5, with D hard to call. Trimming took 4 bases from V and 1 from J, leaving 11 bases between them. The CDR3 is 14 residues long. Germline V CDR1 and CDR2: SGHNT, YYREEE (reference sequence). Looking up the rest from reference TRBV5-4 and TRBJ2-5 gives the full variable domain: ETGVTQSPTHLIKTRGQQVTLRCSSQSGHNTVSWYQQALGQGPQFIFQYYREEENGRGNFPPRFSGLQFPNYSSELNVNALELDDSALYLCASSLAPIQETQYFGPGTRLLVL.

This chain uses TRBV29-1 with TRBJ2-1; possibly TRBD2 for D (5 bases). The CDR3 contains 14 residues. Per germline, CDR1 SQVTM and CDR2 ANQGSEA. V was trimmed by 6 bases and J by 4 bases, leaving 16 bases between them. The CDR3: CSVASSLYYNEQFF. The CDR3 bases are TGCAGCGTCGCTTCTAGCCTGTATTACAATGAGCAGTTCTTC.

V usage is TRBV5-4 and J usage is TRBJ2-1; tentative D call: TRBD2 (7 bases). Trimming cost V 1 base and J 1 base, with 12 bases left between them. The CDR3 covers 16 residues. Germline CDR1 and CDR2: SGHNT and YYREEE (reference sequence). CDR3 region: CASSLSRGASYNEQFF. In DNA, the CDR3 is TGTGCCAGCAGCTTGAGTCGGGGGGCGTCCTACAATGAGCAGTTCTTC.